This entry lists 26 T cell receptor beta chains sequenced from one sample in a study of blood T cells in healthy people across ages. A second PCR, run for roughly 7 to 12 cycles, used a sample-barcoded 5' primer plus a J-beta primer mix. TCRdb recomputed calls from the 5' RACE reads with MiXCR, one row per CDR3 protein. The data contain 980,000 or so distinct CDR3 sequences, around 46% of them singletons. Sequencing was done on a sample of blood. Every receptor here comes from a man younger than 45 in good health.

This rearrangement joins TRBV7-9 to TRBJ2-3; the match to TRBD1 covers 9 bases. The CDR3 has 16 amino acids. Germline loops: CDR1 SEHNR, CDR2 FQNEAQ (reference sequence). V gave up 4 bases and J gave up 2 bases; unmatched junction bases: 7. CDR3 sequence reads: CASSYGTGLPTDTQYF. In nucleotides, the CDR3 is TGTGCCAGCAGCTACGGGACAGGGCTCCCCACAGATACGCAGTATTTT.

This rearrangement joins TRBV4-2 to TRBJ2-7; 7 bases align to TRBD1. V was clipped by 4 bases and J by 4 bases; unmatched bases: 10. This CDR3 contains 15 residues. Germline CDR1 and CDR2: LGHNA and YNFKEQ. CDR3 sequence reads: CASSPQTGIGYEQYF. The CDR3 DNA sequence: TGTGCCAGCAGCCCCCAGACAGGGATTGGGTACGAGCAGTACTTC.

The chain uses TRBV18 and TRBJ2-3, with 10 bases fitting TRBD2. The CDR3 runs 18 residues. V was clipped by 1 base and J by 1 base; unmatched bases: 8. Germline lookup yields CDR1 KGHSH and CDR2 LQKENI. CDR3 sequence: CASSPQGGLAGGTDTQYF. The CDR3 DNA is TGTGCCAGCTCACCACAAGGAGGGCTAGCGGGAGGCACAGATACGCAGTATTTT. The full variable domain, its missing parts supplied by reference TRBV18 and TRBJ2-3, is NAGVMQNPRHLVRRRGQEARLRCSPMKGHSHVYWYRQLPEEGLKFMVYLQKENIIDESGMPKERFSAEFPKEGPSILRIQQVVRGDSAAYFCASSPQGGLAGGTDTQYFGPGTRLTVL.

This clonotype has a handful of counts. CDR3 amino acids: CASTFQTDTQYF. CDR3 bases: TGTGCCAGCACCTTCCAAACGGATACGCAGTATTTT. The chain uses TRBV7-2 and TRBJ2-3; D is ambiguous. CDR1 is SGHTA and CDR2 is FQGNSA in the germline V gene. The CDR3 is made up of 12 amino acids. The V end was cut by 7 bases, the J end by 6 bases, with 11 bases between.

This clonotype was seen more than once but under ten times. CDR3 residues: CASSPAWGASTDTQYF. DNA of the CDR3: TGTGCCAGCAGCCCCGCGTGGGGTGCTAGCACAGATACGCAGTATTTT. V is TRBV12-3 or TRBV12-4 and J is TRBJ2-3; the D is unclear. The CDR3 is 16 amino acids. With 6 bases removed from V and 0 bases from J, the gap between germline ends came to 16 bases.

On this clonotype: This may arise from a read error, as a much more abundant clone is one base away. The CDR3 DNA sequence: TGTGCCAGCTCACCGTCTCGCGGGGGGCTGAGCTACGAGCAGAACTTC. This codes for CASSPSRGGLSYEQNF. The J gene is TRBJ2-7, the V gene TRBV18; 8 bases line up with TRBD2. The CDR3 has 16 residues. Germline lookup yields CDR1 KGHSH and CDR2 LQKENI.

J is TRBJ1-2 and V is TRBV28; D is ambiguous. Trimming shortened V by 5 bases and J by 3 bases, and 13 bases separated the two germline ends. This CDR3 has 14 amino acids. The V gene's germline CDR1 is MDHEN and CDR2 SYDVKM. This CDR3 reads CASSISPRDYGYTF. CDR3 nucleotides: TGTGCCAGCAGTATCTCCCCCAGAGACTATGGCTACACCTTC.

This clonotype was seen a few times. The chain recombines TRBV3-1 with TRBJ2-4, with 9 bases fitting TRBD2. This CDR3 has 14 residues. Trimming removed 3 bases from V and 8 bases from J; junction bases left unmatched: 5. The germline V gene encodes CDR1 LGHDT and CDR2 YNNKEL (reference sequence). The CDR3 coding sequence is TGTGCCAGCAGCCAGGGGACTAGCAGATACATTCAGTACTTC. Translation: CASSQGTSRYIQYF.

This clonotype turned up a few times. The J gene is TRBJ2-1, the V gene TRBV12-3 or TRBV12-4; no reliable D call. V was trimmed by 5 bases and J by 7 bases, leaving 9 bases between them. This CDR3 region has 12 residues. CDR3 region: CASSTSRNEQFF. The CDR3 DNA is TGTGCCAGCAGTACCTCTAGGAATGAGCAGTTCTTC.

The sample holds a few counts of this clonotype. This chain joins TRBV6-1 and TRBJ1-2; D gene ambiguous. The CDR3 has 15 amino acids. The germline CDR1 and CDR2 sequences are MNHNS and SASEGT. Trimming cost V 7 bases and J 0 bases, with 15 bases left between them. The CDR3: CASKVGAGANYGYTF. The CDR3 bases are TGTGCCAGCAAGGTGGGCGCCGGGGCTAACTATGGCTACACCTTC.

The V gene is TRBV10-3, the J gene TRBJ2-7, with 10 positions matching TRBD1. J gave up 2 bases and V 5 bases, and 6 bases lay outside the gene matches. The CDR3 extends over 15 amino acids. The V gene's germline CDR1 is ENHRY and CDR2 SYGVKD. DNA for the CDR3: TGTGCCATCAGTATACACGGGACAGGGGCCTACGAGCAGTACTTC. This gives the protein CAISIHGTGAYEQYF.

This clonotype was seen a handful of times. V gene TRBV20-1 combines with J gene TRBJ2-2; D gene ambiguous. The CDR3 has 13 residues. CDR1 and CDR2 (germline): DFQATT, SNEGSKA (reference sequence). V lost 6 bases, J lost 1 base, and 9 bases lay in between. CDR3 residues: CSASIRNTGELFF. The CDR3 DNA follows: TGCAGTGCATCGATCAGGAACACCGGGGAGCTGTTTTTT.

The chain recombines TRBV4-3 with TRBJ2-7; TRBD1 matches 10 bases. CDR1 is LGHNA and CDR2 is YSLEER in the germline V gene. Germline trimming cut 5 bases from V and 5 bases from J; bases unmatched to any gene: 6. CDR3 length: 14 residues. CDR3 nucleotide sequence: TGCGCCAGCAGCTCCGGGACAGGGGACCACGAGCAGTACTTC. Translation: CASSSGTGDHEQYF.

The chain carries TRBV20-1 and TRBJ2-7; D is unclear. Germline V gene lookup returns CDR1 DFQATT and CDR2 SNEGSKA (reference sequence). This CDR3 is built from 13 residues. Trimming removed 3 bases at V and 1 base at J, with 10 bases between. The CDR3 sequence: CSASRPGSYEQYF. The CDR3 coding sequence is TGCAGTGCTAGTAGGCCAGGTTCCTACGAGCAGTACTTC.

This clonotype came up once. The V call is TRBV3-1, the J call TRBJ2-3, with a tentative D call TRBD2 (6 bases). V was pared by 5 bases and J by 4 bases, with 16 bases between. This CDR3 is built from 15 residues. Germline CDR1 reads LGHDT; CDR2 reads YNNKEL (reference sequence). CDR3 amino acids: CASSFGTLLADTQYF. The DNA of the CDR3 is TGTGCCAGCAGCTTTGGGACTTTACTCGCAGATACGCAGTATTTT.

V usage is TRBV10-3 and J usage is TRBJ1-6, with a possible D match to TRBD1 (5 bases). The germline V gene has CDR1 ENHRY and CDR2 SYGVKD. The CDR3 has 13 residues. The germline V and J ends were trimmed by 6 bases and 5 bases, with 8 bases remaining between them. The CDR3 spells CAIRGVDNSPLHF. Written as DNA, the CDR3 is TGTGCCATCAGAGGGGTTGATAATTCACCCCTCCACTTT.

This clonotype was seen ten or more times. This chain connects TRBV3-1 to TRBJ1-2, with D perhaps matching TRBD1 (5 bases). V lost 0 bases to trimming and J lost 4 bases, with 9 bases between them. Germline loops: CDR1 LGHDT, CDR2 YNNKEL (reference sequence). The CDR3 is made up of 14 amino acids. For the CDR3, the DNA is TGTGCCAGCAGCCAAGACGCGGGGGGCTATGGCTACACCTTC. This encodes CASSQDAGGYGYTF.

J is TRBJ2-3 and V is TRBV27; tentatively, D is TRBD1 (6 bases). The germline CDR1 and CDR2 sequences are MNHEY and SMNVEV (reference sequence). The V gene lost 5 bases and the J gene lost 2 bases, with 11 bases spanning the gap. This CDR3 spans 14 amino acids. CDR3 sequence: CASSITGSTDTQYF. CDR3 coding DNA: TGTGCCAGCAGTATTACAGGGTCCACAGATACGCAGTATTTT.

The chain combines TRBV5-5 with TRBJ2-3; TRBD1 aligns across 10 bases. In germline, CDR1 is SGHKS, CDR2 YYEKEE (reference sequence). The CDR3 is 16 amino acids. V shed 5 bases and J 3 bases; nucleotides not matched to a gene: 9. In nucleotides, the CDR3 is TGTGCCAGCAGATGGCCCCCGGGACAGGGGACAGATACGCAGTATTTT. It yields the protein CASRWPPGQGTDTQYF.

This clonotype was detected only a few times. The CDR3 is CSVENGGFYEQYF. In nucleotides, the CDR3 is TGCAGCGTTGAAAATGGCGGGTTCTACGAGCAGTACTTC. This rearrangement joins TRBV29-1 to TRBJ2-7; possible D gene TRBD2, 5 bases. The V gene's germline CDR1 is SQVTM and CDR2 ANQGSEA. This CDR3 spans 13 amino acids. V gave up 2 bases and J gave up 3 bases, with 11 bases separating them.

This clonotype was counted many times. The chain is built from TRBV5-1 and TRBJ2-1, with 9 bases aligning to TRBD2. This CDR3 spans 16 amino acids. Trimming removed 1 base from V and 4 bases from J; junction bases left unmatched: 6. The germline gives CDR1 SGHRS, CDR2 YFSETQ. The CDR3 DNA reads as TGCGCCAGCAGCTTGACGCGGGGGGGCCCATACAATGAGCAGTTCTTC. Translating it yields CASSLTRGGPYNEQFF.

The chain links TRBV6-5 to TRBJ2-5; 9 bases agree with TRBD1. CDR1 MNHEY and CDR2 SVGAGI come from the germline V gene. The CDR3 spans 12 residues. The V and J ends lost 10 bases and 11 bases, in that order; junction bases with no gene match: 11. The chain's CDR3 is CATGDRVGEQYF. The CDR3 DNA reads TGTGCCACTGGGGACAGGGTGGGAGAGCAGTACTTC.

This clonotype was recorded a few times. The V gene is TRBV7-2, the J gene TRBJ2-7; D is possibly TRBD1 (6 bases). The CDR3 runs to 13 residues. Germline CDR1 SGHTA, CDR2 FQGNSA. Trimming took 7 bases from V and 5 from J, leaving 15 bases between them. The CDR3 nucleotides are TGTGCCAGCACCCAGACAGGATCCCACGAGCAGTACTTC. Translated, it gives CASTQTGSHEQYF.

The gene calls are TRBV5-4 and TRBJ2-7; possibly TRBD1 for D (7 bases). The J call may be incorrect, as the DNA end agrees better with TRBJ2-5. The length of the CDR3 is 18 residues. CDR1 is SGHNT, CDR2 YYREEE, per germline (reference sequence). CDR3 protein: CASSPSRGHQGGGETQYF. The CDR3 DNA reads as TGTGCCAGCAGCCCAAGTAGGGGTCACCAGGGGGGAGGAGAGACCCAGTACTTC.

The rearrangement uses TRBV20-1 and TRBJ2-4; tentative D call: TRBD2 (6 bases). Near its end, the DNA agrees better with TRBJ2-7, so the J call may be wrong. The CDR3 has 14 amino acids. Germline CDR1 and CDR2: DFQATT and SNEGSKA (reference sequence). CDR3 DNA sequence: TGCAGTGCAAATGTACGGGAGAGGACCTACGAGCAGTACTTC. This gives the protein CSANVRERTYEQYF.

The V and J genes are TRBV28 and TRBJ2-1; D possibly uses TRBD1 or TRBD2 (5 bases each). The V end lost 8 bases, the J end lost 0 bases, and 23 bases lay between the germline ends. CDR3 length equals 18 residues. Germline V lookup: CDR1 MDHEN, CDR2 SYDVKM. The CDR3 region has the DNA TGTGCCAGCGCAACCCAGGCGAGGGGACCGATCTCCTACAATGAGCAGTTCTTC. Its translation is CASATQARGPISYNEQFF.